This entry is about one T cell receptor beta chain. In this sample, this clonotype turned up once. It has no known antigen specificity. There are no base qualities to consult, and no much larger clone falls within one base. A solitary read yields weak support. This sample was included in a study of T cell repertoires in cytomegalovirus infection (dated by TCRdb to between 2018 and 2021). In terms of the full investigation: The HLA type of each donor mattered for the analysis, because public TCR beta signatures pointed to carriage of CMV infection along with the matching HLA type.

V trim: 7 bases; J trim: 6 bases; unmatched bases: 10. From the cysteine through the phenylalanine, the CDR3 covers 14 amino acids. Just CDR3 DNA is preserved here, 42 bases in frame from base 1. The germline V gene (reference sequence) yields LNHDA for CDR1 and SQIVND for CDR2. The paper's findings and limits, for the study overall: The ex vivo response was dominated by HLA-C-restricted CMV-specific TCR beta clonotypes, which also provided the single most frequent clonotype in two of eight donors. In both this cohort and an independent cohort of some 370 donors, the cumulative frequency of public TCR beta family members distinguished carriers of CMV infection plus the relevant HLA type.

The sample was run on an Illumina HiSeq 1500. Using fastp at Q25 and MiXCR, TCRdb reprocessed the public reads and kept productive beta chains. Each CDR3 protein gets just one entry, which takes the most common genes and DNA from the rows behind it. Present in this sample are some 180,000 distinct CDR3 sequences, roughly a fifth of which were seen just once. In total, the top ten clones hold under 3.5% of the sample. The sample comprised PBMCs. The chain uses TRBV19 and TRBJ1-1; a stretch of 8 junction bases matches TRBD1. This receptor was identified in a human donor in good health (CMV status not recorded). Some clones in this sample may be carry-over from other donors' samples. The DNA reads as follows: TGTGCCAGTACCGGACAGGGCGTCGGGGCTGAAGCTTTCTTT. Its translation is CASTGQGVGAEAFF.